This TCR beta chain was recorded in a study of OX40 agonist ivuxolimab in advanced cancers. The wider study: Dose-escalation patients' cancers were hepatocellular carcinoma, melanoma, renal cell or head and neck cancer. Subjects had a mean age of about 61 years, with a range of 23 to 79; less than 90% were male. Three partial responders included one hepatocellular carcinoma patient and two cutaneous melanoma patients.

Some clones are missing from TCRdb's copy, which holds only in-frame ones; the method was immunoSEQ multiplex PCR. The repertoire holds 35,000 or so clones, with roughly 72% as singletons. There are 14 residues in the CDR3. Germline V gives CDR1 SQVTM, CDR2 ANQGSEA. The V end was cut by 8 bases, the J end by 8 bases, with 22 bases between. General study findings and limits: On average, CD8+ T cells had more expanded clones than CD4+.

On this clone: Its antigen is undetermined.

The chain joins TRBV29-1 to TRBJ2-1; TRBD1 might be the D (6 bases). This material consisted of CD4+ or CD8+ T cells sorted from blood, taken in a trial of the OX40 agonist ivuxolimab. The sequence derives from an adult with an advanced solid tumor such as melanoma, head and neck, liver or kidney cancer. In DNA form, the CDR3 reads TGCAGCCTACTTATTGGGGGCGCAGCCGATGAGCAGTTCTTC. It codes for CSLLIGGAADEQFF.